This TCR beta chain is drawn from a study of blood T cell repertoires in COVID-19. As for the study in general: Acute and convalescent COVID-19 specimens originated in the United States, Italy and Spain.

The CDR3 spans 15 residues. The germline CDR1 and CDR2 sequences are MNHEY and SVGAGI. Trimming stripped 5 bases from V and 8 bases from J, with 21 bases between. Original data processing: Amplification from reference gene primers served as the basis for estimated nucleated cell counts. Only in-frame clones appear in the TCRdb table, and some are missing; sequencing was by immunoSEQ multiplex PCR. For V, J and clone size, that table is used; D and trimming come from the DNA. This sample has fewer than 400,000 clones, with around nine tenths found just once. The sequencing input was peripheral blood. The clonotype was recovered from a human donor in a cohort sampled during active COVID-19. The chain employs TRBV6-5 and TRBJ1-2; weak D call: TRBD1 (5 bases). The CDR3 region is CASSTGVTGGVGYTF. CDR3 bases: TGTGCCAGCAGTACGGGAGTTACGGGGGGTGTCGGCTACACCTTC.